This T cell receptor (beta chain) was captured in a study of response to subunit inactivated influenza vaccine. Ten or more counts support this clonotype. Antigen unknown. MiXCR was run by TCRdb on the RT-PCR reads, yielding one entry per CDR3 protein. Of about 540,000 distinct CDR3 sequences in the sample, 11% to 15% were seen once. The CDR3 consists of 13 residues. The germline V and J ends were trimmed by 0 bases and 0 bases, with 2 bases remaining between them. The germline gives CDR1 LGHNA, CDR2 YNFKEQ. The study, taken as a whole, reports: With each seasonal influenza vaccination, the authors suggested, few new T cells are recruited.

This clonotype was sampled from a man aged 50-59 years who received an inactivated influenza vaccine. The material sequenced was PBMCs from blood, taken 12 days after vaccination. The V gene is TRBV4-2, the J gene TRBJ2-5; D remains ambiguous. CDR3 sequence reads: CASSQDHQETQYF. DNA for the CDR3: TGTGCCAGCAGCCAAGACCACCAAGAGACCCAGTACTTC.